This T cell receptor (beta chain) appears in the sequencing data of a study of human T cells and chemical hapten exposure. Study summary: Sensitization used 2% DPC on around 2 cm by around 2 cm upper inner arm skin. Study-level points and caveats: TCRs whose frequency exceeded 1 in 1000 remained the same following DPC sensitization.

Trimming cost V 0 bases and J 1 base, with 7 bases left between them. Germline V gene data show CDR1 as SGHRS and CDR2 as YFSETQ. This CDR3 is 14 amino acids long. Time point described: patch test 2, 6 weeks after DPC sensitization. Indicated treatment: therapeutic diphenylcyclopropenone sensitization with weekly scalp DPC. In the source study's methods: Counts of TCRs in each sample centred on a median of around 96,000 and extended from approximately 20,000 to 700,000. TCRdb fed the RACE reads into MiXCR, producing one record per CDR3 protein. The V and J calls here are based on TCRdb, not the publication. The table has about 94,000 distinct CDR3 sequences, approximately 9.3% seen once. This clonotype has a count of ten or more. Antigen unknown.

The chain has TRBV5-1 and TRBJ1-2, with TRBD1 as a possible D gene (6 bases). The specimen comprised whole blood, sampled in connection with sensitization to the hapten diphenylcyclopropenone (DPC). This clonotype was obtained from a woman aged 40 to 55 with alopecia areata. Some clones in this sample may be carry-over from other donors' samples. CDR3 bases: TGCGCCAGCAGCTTGGGACAGGTTAACTATGGCTACACCTTC. It specifies CASSLGQVNYGYTF. Using reference TRBV5-1 and TRBJ1-2 for the parts outside the CDR3, the full variable domain is KAGVTQTPRYLIKTRGQQVTLSCSPISGHRSVSWYQQTPGQGLQFLFEYFSETQRNKGNFPGRFSGRQFSNSRSEMNVSTLELGDSALYLCASSLGQVNYGYTFGSGTRLTVV.